The present T cell receptor (beta chain) was sequenced within a study of blood T cell repertoires in COVID-19. Study as a whole: Samples of COVID-19 (acute and convalescent) were obtained from the United States, Italy and Spain. PBMCs, B-cell-depleted T cells, or T cells were the source of the cDNA or gDNA that made up the material.

Per the study methods: Researchers report that nucleated cell counts were estimated from reference gene primer amplification. The table came from immunoSEQ multiplex PCR; TCRdb's copy has only in-frame clones and leaves some out. The V and J calls and clone size come from that table; D and trimming were worked out from the DNA. The table has some 68,000 clones, 80% to 90% seen once; the top ten hold 2.5% to 3%. Germline loops: CDR1 SGHRS, CDR2 YFSETQ. The CDR3 has 17 amino acids. J gave up 7 bases and V 1 base, and 12 bases lay outside the gene matches. The specimen sequenced was peripheral blood. The sequence derives from a man aged 50 to 59 with acute or convalescent COVID-19. The V and J genes are TRBV5-1 and TRBJ1-4; 8 bases are shared with TRBD1. The CDR3 loop reads CASSLMGQAVRGEKLFF. Written as DNA, the CDR3 is TGCGCCAGCAGCTTGATGGGACAGGCCGTGAGGGGTGAAAAACTGTTTTTT.